This T cell receptor beta chain was observed in a study of shared clonotypes between healthy human individuals. Overall study context: Samples came from a couple of female and three male donors aged 18 to 49. Study results and caveats: Among donors, sharing of clonotypes was expected to be affected by sequencing depth. Generation of non-shared clonotypes was less probable than generation of clonotypes shared by all four donors. Between several donors, naive CD4 clonotypes were shared at a level of about 5%.

With regard to this clone: Antigen specificity is unknown.

The CDR3 has 14 amino acids. Trimming cost V 3 bases and J 3 bases, with 9 bases left between them. The germline V gene has CDR1 MDHEN and CDR2 SYDVKM. Only in-frame clones appear in the TCRdb table, and some are missing; sequencing was by immunoSEQ multiplex PCR. The table records about 1.1 million clones, roughly 80% of them present only once. The sequence came from a man aged 18-30 years in good health. Some clones in this sample may be carry-over from other donors' samples. The rearrangement uses TRBV28 and TRBJ1-5; possible D gene TRBD1, 5 bases. The specimen sequenced was memory CD4+ T cells from PBMCs. Subset noted: CD45RA-negative fraction. Here the CDR3 DNA reads TGTGCCAGCAGTTTCAGGGCTCTCAATCAGCCCCAGCATTTT. This encodes CASSFRALNQPQHF.